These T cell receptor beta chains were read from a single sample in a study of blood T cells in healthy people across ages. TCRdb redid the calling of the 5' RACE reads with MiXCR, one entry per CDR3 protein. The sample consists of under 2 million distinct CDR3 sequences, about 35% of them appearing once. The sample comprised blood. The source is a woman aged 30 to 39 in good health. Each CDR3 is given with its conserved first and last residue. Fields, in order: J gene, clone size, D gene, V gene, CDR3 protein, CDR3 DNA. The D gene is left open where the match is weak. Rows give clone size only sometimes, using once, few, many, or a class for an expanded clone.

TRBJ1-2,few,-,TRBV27,CASIGTGFKGGYTF,TGTGCCAGCATAGGAACAGGCTTTAAGGGTGGCTACACCTTC
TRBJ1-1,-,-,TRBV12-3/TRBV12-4,CASTKDLWYGGTEAFF,TGTGCCAGCACCAAAGACCTATGGTACGGTGGCACTGAAGCTTTCTTT
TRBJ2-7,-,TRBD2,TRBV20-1,CSASELAGAGSPRYEQYF,TGCAGTGCTAGCGAACTAGCGGGGGCTGGTTCCCCCCGCTACGAGCAGTACTTC
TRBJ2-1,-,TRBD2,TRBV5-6,CASSKRLAGVVYNEQFF,TGTGCCAGCAGCAAGAGACTAGCGGGGGTGGTCTACAATGAGCAGTTCTTC
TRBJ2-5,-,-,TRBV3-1,CASSQVGTKQQETQYF,TGTGCCAGCAGCCAAGTAGGGACAAAGCAACAAGAGACCCAGTACTTC
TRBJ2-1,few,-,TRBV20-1,CSARPNNEQFF,TGCAGTGCCAGGCCCAACAATGAGCAGTTCTTC
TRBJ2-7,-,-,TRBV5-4,CASRKPAESSFYEQYF,TGTGCCAGCAGAAAGCCGGCGGAATCATCTTTCTACGAGCAGTACTTC
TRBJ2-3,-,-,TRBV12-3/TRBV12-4,CASSFRGEDMQYF,TGTGCCAGCAGTTTCAGGGGGGAAGATATGCAGTATTTT
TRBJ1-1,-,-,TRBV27,CASSSGPAGTEAFF,TGTGCCAGCAGTTCGGGACCGGCGGGCACTGAAGCTTTCTTT
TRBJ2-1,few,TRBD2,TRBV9,CASSVSLPGLAGGSYNEQFF,TGTGCCAGCAGCGTATCCTTACCGGGACTAGCGGGGGGCTCCTACAATGAGCAGTTCTTC
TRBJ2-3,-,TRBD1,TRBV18,CASSPPKPGGTDTQYF,TGTGCCAGCTCACCACCGAAACCAGGGGGAACTGATACGCAGTATTTT
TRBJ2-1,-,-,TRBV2,CASSDDPSGRYNEQFF,TGTGCCAGCAGTGACGACCCGAGTGGAAGATACAATGAGCAGTTCTTC
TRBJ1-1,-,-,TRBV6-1,CASSPWNSRGTEAFF,TGTGCCAGCAGCCCTTGGAACAGTCGGGGGACTGAAGCTTTCTTT
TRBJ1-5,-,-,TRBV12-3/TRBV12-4,CASSLSGGGPQHF,TGTGCCAGCAGTTTATCGGGGGGAGGTCCCCAGCATTTT
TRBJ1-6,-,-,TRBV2,CASSEKPVRRTYSPLHF,TGTGCCAGCAGTGAAAAGCCGGTCAGGAGGACGTACTCACCCCTCCACTTT
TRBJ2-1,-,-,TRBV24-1,CATGDQAVLNEQFF,TGTGCCACCGGTGACCAAGCGGTCCTCAATGAGCAGTTCTTC
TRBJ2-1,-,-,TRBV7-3,CASSWSLSSYNEQFF,TGTGCCAGCAGCTGGAGCTTAAGCTCCTACAATGAGCAGTTCTTC
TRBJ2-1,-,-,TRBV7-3,CASSFQGASSNEQFF,TGTGCCAGCAGCTTTCAAGGGGCTAGCTCCAATGAGCAGTTCTTC
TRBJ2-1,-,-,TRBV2,CASSERATDNEQFF,TGTGCCAGCAGTGAACGTGCCACGGACAATGAGCAGTTCTTC
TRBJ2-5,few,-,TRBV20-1,CSADGGQETQYF,TGCAGTGCCGACGGGGGCCAAGAGACCCAGTACTTC
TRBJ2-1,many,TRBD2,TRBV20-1,CSARDRLAVTNEQFF,TGCAGTGCTAGAGATAGACTAGCGGTAACCAATGAGCAGTTCTTC
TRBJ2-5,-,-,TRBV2,CASTEWSTETQYF,TGTGCCAGCACCGAATGGAGCACGGAGACCCAGTACTTC
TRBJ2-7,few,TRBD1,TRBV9,CASSVAAQGPSWDEQYF,TGTGCCAGCAGCGTAGCTGCACAGGGGCCCTCTTGGGACGAGCAGTACTTC
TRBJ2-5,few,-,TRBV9,CASSVDEETSQYF,TGTGCCAGCAGCGTAGATGAAGAGACGTCCCAGTACTTC
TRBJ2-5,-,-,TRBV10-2,CAGSELVGPRETQYF,TGCGCCGGCAGTGAATTAGTCGGGCCCCGGGAGACCCAGTACTTC
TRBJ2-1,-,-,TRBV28,CACNKYNEQFF,TGTGCCTGCAACAAATACAATGAGCAGTTCTTC
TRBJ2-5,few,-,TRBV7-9,CASSLDLGTQYF,TGTGCCAGCAGCTTGGACCTGGGGACCCAGTACTTC
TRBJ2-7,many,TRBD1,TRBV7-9,CASSFRTGGTYEQYF,TGTGCCAGCAGCTTCCGGACAGGGGGAACCTACGAGCAGTACTTC
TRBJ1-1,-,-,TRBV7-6,CASSSPPAGTEAFF,TGTGCCAGCAGCTCCCCACCGGCCGGCACTGAAGCTTTCTTT
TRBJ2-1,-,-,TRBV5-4,CASKENPSVGEQFF,TGTGCCAGCAAGGAGAACCCCTCGGTGGGTGAGCAGTTCTTC
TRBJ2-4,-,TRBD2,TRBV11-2,CASSRSGSGVGIQYF,TGTGCCAGCAGCCGAAGCGGGAGCGGGGTCGGCATTCAGTACTTC
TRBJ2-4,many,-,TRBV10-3,CAISDRGSDIQYF,TGTGCCATCAGTGACCGGGGGTCGGACATTCAGTACTTC
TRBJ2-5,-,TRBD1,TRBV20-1,CSAPPWTGETQYF,TGCAGTGCTCCCCCGTGGACAGGGGAGACCCAGTACTTC
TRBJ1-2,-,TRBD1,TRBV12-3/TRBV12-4,CASSFPGQIYGYTF,TGTGCCAGCAGTTTCCCGGGACAGATTTATGGCTACACCTTC
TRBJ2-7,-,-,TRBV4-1,CASNMRAKTYEQYF,TGCGCCAGCAACATGAGGGCCAAAACTTACGAGCAGTACTTC
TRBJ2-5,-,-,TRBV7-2,CAGSTQRFGETQYF,TGTGCCGGCAGCACTCAGAGATTTGGAGAGACCCAGTACTTC
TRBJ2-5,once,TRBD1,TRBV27,CASRLLRDSVGETQCF,TGTGCCAGCAGGCTCTTAAGGGACAGCGTAGGAGAGACCCAGTGCTTC
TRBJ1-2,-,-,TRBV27,CASSSLTGTNYGYTF,TGTGCCAGCAGTTCTCTCACCGGGACTAACTATGGCTACACCTTC
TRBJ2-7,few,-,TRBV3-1,CASSRDTFLHEQYF,TGTGCCAGCAGCCGGGACACGTTTTTACACGAGCAGTACTTC
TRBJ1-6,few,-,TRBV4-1,CASSQDLNSPLHF,TGCGCCAGCAGCCAAGACCTTAATTCACCCCTCCACTTT
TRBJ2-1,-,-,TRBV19,CASSIRRAPNEQFF,TGTGCCAGTAGTATTCGCCGGGCCCCCAATGAGCAGTTCTTC
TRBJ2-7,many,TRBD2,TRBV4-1,CASSQEIIVGLAGVEYF,TGCGCCAGCAGCCAAGAAATCATAGTAGGACTAGCGGGAGTAGAGTACTTC
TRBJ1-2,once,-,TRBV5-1,CASSLTGTRANYGYTF,TGCGCCAGCAGCTTGACGGGGACTAGAGCTAACTATGGCTACACCTTC